The rows below give T cell receptor beta chains drawn from one sample of a study of blood T cell repertoires in COVID-19. Profiling relied on immunoSEQ multiplex PCR, and the TCRdb table lists in-frame clones only, not all of them. Of 12,000 to 15,000 clones in the sample, around 88% were seen once. Sequencing was performed on peripheral blood. These receptors all stem from a human donor in a cohort sampled during active COVID-19. Both conserved end residues are part of each CDR3. The D gene is left open where the match is weak. Expanded clones get a size class; other rows say once, few or many, or leave the size out.

DNA: TGTGCCAGCAGCTCAACAGATCGCCAGTATTTT; CDR3: CASSSTDRQYF; V: TRBV7-9; J: TRBJ2-3; size: .; D: .
DNA: TGTGCCAGCAGTAAACAGGGGAATGAGCAGTTCTTC; CDR3: CASSKQGNEQFF; V: TRBV14; J: TRBJ2-1; size: .; D: TRBD1
DNA: TGTGCCAGCAGTATCCCGGGACTAGCGGACACCGGGGAGCTGTTTTTT; CDR3: CASSIPGLADTGELFF; V: TRBV28; J: TRBJ2-2; size: .; D: TRBD2
DNA: TGTGCCAGCACCCAAGGGACAGGGGGCCGAGTCTACGAGCAGTACTTC; CDR3: CASTQGTGGRVYEQYF; V: TRBV2; J: TRBJ2-7; size: .; D: TRBD1
DNA: TGTGCCAGCAGCTTAAGAGAACCGGGACAGGGGGCCTTTTACTATGGCTACACCTTC; CDR3: CASSLREPGQGAFYYGYTF; V: TRBV7-9; J: TRBJ1-2; size: .; D: TRBD1
DNA: TGCGCCAGCACCGACGGACTAGCGGGAGGGCCTACAGATACGCAGTATTTT; CDR3: CASTDGLAGGPTDTQYF; V: TRBV5-1; J: TRBJ2-3; size: .; D: TRBD2
DNA: TGTGCCAGCTCGTCCACTAGCGGGAGCTCCTACAATGAGCAGTTCTTC; CDR3: CASSSTSGSSYNEQFF; V: TRBV18; J: TRBJ2-1; size: .; D: TRBD2
DNA: TGTGCCAGCCTTGAGTCGGGGGGTGCTTTGGGCTACACCTTC; CDR3: CASLESGGALGYTF; V: TRBV28; J: TRBJ1-2; size: .; D: .
DNA: TGCGCTGAGTGGGGCAGCAAGCACTACGAGCAGTACTTC; CDR3: CAEWGSKHYEQYF; V: TRBV10-1; J: TRBJ2-7; size: .; D: .
DNA: TGTGCCAGCAGTTCCACAGTGTCCGGCTCAACTAATGAAAAACTGTTTTTT; CDR3: CASSSTVSGSTNEKLFF; V: TRBV28; J: TRBJ1-4; size: .; D: .
DNA: TGTGCCAGCCAGGGATGGTCCCAAGAGACCCAGTACTTC; CDR3: CASQGWSQETQYF; V: TRBV27; J: TRBJ2-5; size: .; D: .
DNA: TGTGCCAGCAGCCAAGACAGGGCTACCTACAATGAGCAGTTCTTC; CDR3: CASSQDRATYNEQFF; V: TRBV3-1/TRBV3-2; J: TRBJ2-1; size: .; D: .
DNA: TGTGCCAGCAGCGTATTAGGACAGGGGGCGGGTGGCTACACCTTC; CDR3: CASSVLGQGAGGYTF; V: TRBV9; J: TRBJ1-2; size: .; D: TRBD1
DNA: TGTGCCAGCAGCCGGCCGGGACTAGTGGTCAATGAGCAGTTCTTC; CDR3: CASSRPGLVVNEQFF; V: TRBV7-2; J: TRBJ2-1; size: .; D: TRBD2
DNA: TGTGCCAGCTCCCGGGGGGACTACGAGCAGTACTTC; CDR3: CASSRGDYEQYF; V: TRBV28; J: TRBJ2-7; size: .; D: TRBD2
DNA: TGTGCCAGCAGTCCGGGGCGGGAGGTATACAATGAGCAGTTCTTC; CDR3: CASSPGREVYNEQFF; V: TRBV28; J: TRBJ2-1; size: .; D: TRBD2
DNA: TGTGCCAGCAGCATAGGACTGAGTAATGAAAAACTGTTTTTT; CDR3: CASSIGLSNEKLFF; V: TRBV5-4; J: TRBJ1-4; size: .; D: .
DNA: TGTGCCAGCAGCCTTACAGGGGGCAGTTATAGCAATCAGCCCCAGCATTTT; CDR3: CASSLTGGSYSNQPQHF; V: TRBV7-8; J: TRBJ1-5; size: few; D: TRBD1
DNA: TGTGCCAGCAGTGAAGCGGGCAGGATTAGCAATCAGCCCCAGCATTTT; CDR3: CASSEAGRISNQPQHF; V: TRBV6-1; J: TRBJ1-5; size: once; D: .
DNA: TGCGCCAGCAGCTTGGGGGTGGGGCAGATCTACGAGCAGTACTTC; CDR3: CASSLGVGQIYEQYF; V: TRBV5-1; J: TRBJ2-7; size: .; D: .
DNA: TGTGCCAGCAAAACGAACCGAGGTGAGCAGTTCTTC; CDR3: CASKTNRGEQFF; V: TRBV12-3/TRBV12-4; J: TRBJ2-1; size: .; D: .
DNA: TGTGCCAGCAGCTTACGAGCGATACAGGGCCCGAACACCGGGGAGCTGTTTTTT; CDR3: CASSLRAIQGPNTGELFF; V: TRBV7-9; J: TRBJ2-2; size: .; D: .
DNA: TGTGCCAGCAGTGAAGGGGGCTGGCTGAACACTGAAGCTTTCTTT; CDR3: CASSEGGWLNTEAFF; V: TRBV6-1; J: TRBJ1-1; size: .; D: .
DNA: TGTGCCAGTAGTATAGGCGGTGAGGATACGCAGTATTTT; CDR3: CASSIGGEDTQYF; V: TRBV19; J: TRBJ2-3; size: .; D: .
DNA: TGCGCCAGCAGCCTACGCGGGACTAGCGGGAGGGGACTACTTAGCACAGATACGCAGTATTTT; CDR3: CASSLRGTSGRGLLSTDTQYF; V: TRBV4-1; J: TRBJ2-3; size: .; D: TRBD2
DNA: TGTGCCAGTAGTATTGGCGGGAGGGCCCCCTACGAGCAGTACTTC; CDR3: CASSIGGRAPYEQYF; V: TRBV19; J: TRBJ2-7; size: .; D: TRBD2
DNA: TGTGCCAGCAGCTTAGGACTTCGTGGCAATGAGCAGTTCTTC; CDR3: CASSLGLRGNEQFF; V: TRBV7-2; J: TRBJ2-1; size: .; D: .
DNA: TGTGCCAGCTCACCACAGCCTCAGGGTGGGGTCGAGCAGTACTTC; CDR3: CASSPQPQGGVEQYF; V: TRBV18; J: TRBJ2-7; size: few; D: .
DNA: TGTGCCAGCAGCCCGTTTGCCGGGAGGTCCTACGAGCAGTACTTC; CDR3: CASSPFAGRSYEQYF; V: TRBV4-2; J: TRBJ2-7; size: .; D: TRBD2
DNA: TGTGCCAGCAGTGACAGGACTAGCGGGAGGTGGGAGTACTTC; CDR3: CASSDRTSGRWEYF; V: TRBV2; J: TRBJ2-5; size: .; D: TRBD2
DNA: TGTGCCAGCAGTTTGTCAGGGGGCGCTGGCACCTCCTACGAGCAGTACTTC; CDR3: CASSLSGGAGTSYEQYF; V: TRBV28; J: TRBJ2-7; size: .; D: TRBD1
DNA: TGTGCCAGCAGCTCATACGTGCGCCCCTTTGAAGCTTTCTTT; CDR3: CASSSYVRPFEAFF; V: TRBV5-8; J: TRBJ1-1; size: .; D: .
DNA: TGTGCTAGCAGCATAGGACAGGGGATCTCCTACGAGCAGTACTTC; CDR3: CASSIGQGISYEQYF; V: TRBV7-7; J: TRBJ2-7; size: once; D: TRBD1
DNA: TGCAGTGCTAGTGTGCGAGGGGAAAAACTGTTTTTT; CDR3: CSASVRGEKLFF; V: TRBV20-1; J: TRBJ1-4; size: .; D: .
DNA: TGTGCCAGCAGGCCGACTAGCAGCCCTTACAATGAGCAGTTCTTC; CDR3: CASRPTSSPYNEQFF; V: TRBV2; J: TRBJ2-1; size: .; D: TRBD2
DNA: TGTGCCAGCAGTATAGCGGGGCCCTCCTACAATGAGCAGTTCTTC; CDR3: CASSIAGPSYNEQFF; V: TRBV6-5; J: TRBJ2-1; size: .; D: TRBD2
DNA: TGTGCCAGCAGCGCGACTAGCGGGAGGAGCACCGGGGAGCTGTTTTTT; CDR3: CASSATSGRSTGELFF; V: TRBV7-9; J: TRBJ2-2; size: .; D: TRBD2
DNA: TGTGCCTGGAGAGGGTTAGTAGCGGGAGGGCCGAGGACGCAGTATTTT; CDR3: CAWRGLVAGGPRTQYF; V: TRBV30; J: TRBJ2-3; size: once; D: TRBD2
DNA: TGTGCCAGCATGAGGGACAGATCTACGCAGTATTTT; CDR3: CASMRDRSTQYF; V: TRBV6-5; J: TRBJ2-3; size: few; D: TRBD1
DNA: TGTGCCAGCACGGAAGACAGCCCCTACGAGCAGTACTTC; CDR3: CASTEDSPYEQYF; V: TRBV6-5; J: TRBJ2-7; size: .; D: .
DNA: TGTGCCAGCAGCTTGTCCGGGACAGGGGTTCGCAATGAGCAGTTCTTC; CDR3: CASSLSGTGVRNEQFF; V: TRBV7-2; J: TRBJ2-1; size: few; D: TRBD1
DNA: TGTGCCAGCAGCCCTGCTACGCTAGCGGGCATCTCCTACGAGCAGTACTTC; CDR3: CASSPATLAGISYEQYF; V: TRBV11-2; J: TRBJ2-7; size: .; D: TRBD2
DNA: TGTGCCAGCTCACAGGGGGCGGAAAACACCGGGGAGCTGTTTTTT; CDR3: CASSQGAENTGELFF; V: TRBV18; J: TRBJ2-2; size: .; D: TRBD1
DNA: TGTGCCAGCAGCCCTCCCGGAGGGCGGGGGTTAGCGGCCTACGAGCAGTACTTC; CDR3: CASSPPGGRGLAAYEQYF; V: TRBV5-5; J: TRBJ2-7; size: .; D: TRBD2
DNA: TGTGCCAGCAGCTTATCTGGGACAGGCACCTACGAGCAGTACTTC; CDR3: CASSLSGTGTYEQYF; V: TRBV7-9; J: TRBJ2-7; size: .; D: TRBD1
DNA: TGTGCCAGCAGTTTAAAGGGAGGAAAAGTAGCTTTCTTT; CDR3: CASSLKGGKVAFF; V: TRBV28; J: TRBJ1-1; size: .; D: .
DNA: TGTGCCAGCAGCTTTCTCCGGTCACAGATCACAGATACGCAGTATTTT; CDR3: CASSFLRSQITDTQYF; V: TRBV7-9; J: TRBJ2-3; size: .; D: .
DNA: TGTGCCAGCAGCTTAAGCCCAACTACCCACGAGCAGTACTTC; CDR3: CASSLSPTTHEQYF; V: TRBV7-3; J: TRBJ2-7; size: .; D: .
DNA: TGCGCCAGCAGCCAAGTCACTAGCGGGTCCGAGCAGTACTTC; CDR3: CASSQVTSGSEQYF; V: TRBV4-1; J: TRBJ2-7; size: .; D: TRBD2
DNA: TGTGCCAGCAGCGTAGGGGCAGGAGGTTCACCCCTCCACTTT; CDR3: CASSVGAGGSPLHF; V: TRBV9; J: TRBJ1-6; size: .; D: .